Each of the 25 T cell receptor beta chains below was sequenced from the same sample in a study of CD8 T cells in ankylosing spondylitis. Findings of the study overall: A TCR beta motif made of under 10 highly homologous variants seemed typical of ankylosing spondylitis blood.

TCRdb reprocessed the 5' RACE reads with MiXCR, giving one entry per CDR3 protein. The data contain 200,000 to 250,000 distinct CDR3 sequences, around 17% of them singletons. What these receptors recognize is not known. The sample consisted of blood, either unsorted or a sorted T cell fraction (not recorded which). These receptors originate from a male donor with ankylosing spondylitis.

This clonotype was observed many times. V gene TRBV25-1 combines with J gene TRBJ2-3; D remains unclear. The CDR3 is 13 amino acids. CDR1 and CDR2 (germline): MGHDK, SYGVNS. The V end lost 1 base, the J end lost 7 bases, and 9 bases lay between the germline ends. CDR3 sequence (DNA): TGTGCCAGCAGTGAATTGTCCTATAATACGCAGTATTTT. This sequence encodes CASSELSYNTQYF.

This sequence joins TRBV19 and TRBJ1-1; D is perhaps TRBD1 (6 bases). Germline V gene sequence: CDR1 LNHDA, CDR2 SQIVND (reference sequence). V lost 4 bases and J lost 0, with 9 bases in between. This CDR3 has 14 residues. The CDR3 here is CASSKGGLNTEAFF. The CDR3 bases are TGTGCCAGTAGTAAGGGGGGTCTGAACACTGAAGCTTTCTTT.

This clonotype was recorded a few times. The chain carries TRBV2 and TRBJ2-1; possible D gene TRBD2, 5 bases. V was pared by 3 bases and J by 8 bases, with 5 bases between. Germline CDR1 reads SNHLY; CDR2 reads FYNNEI. This CDR3 has 11 amino acids. CDR3 coding DNA: TGTGCCAGCAGTGACGGGGATGAGCAGTTCTTC. Its translation: CASSDGDEQFF.

The CDR3 region is CASKIPNTGELFF. In nucleotides, the CDR3 is TGTGCCAGCAAGATTCCGAACACCGGGGAGCTGTTTTTT. The chain recombines TRBV27 with TRBJ2-2; D ambiguous. This CDR3 is 13 amino acids long. Germline V gene lookup returns CDR1 MNHEY and CDR2 SMNVEV (reference sequence). Trimming stripped 7 bases from V and 0 bases from J, with 6 bases between.

The chain couples TRBV7-9 to TRBJ1-1, with D perhaps matching TRBD1 (6 bases). Germline values: CDR1 SEHNR, CDR2 FQNEAQ (reference sequence). V lost 2 bases to trimming and J lost 3 bases, with 19 bases between them. This CDR3 is 17 amino acids long. This CDR3 is CASSLTLSGAGDTEAFF. The CDR3 nucleotides read TGTGCCAGCAGCTTAACCCTATCAGGGGCTGGGGACACTGAAGCTTTCTTT.

The rearrangement joins TRBV11-2 to TRBJ2-1; tentatively, D is TRBD2 (6 bases). V shed 5 bases and J shed 6 bases, with 29 bases lying between them. Germline V CDR1 and CDR2: SGHAT, FQNNGV. The CDR3 is made up of 19 amino acids. The CDR3 sequence: CASSTPREAGWIRGNEQFF. The CDR3 DNA reads TGTGCCAGCAGCACACCCCGCGAGGCGGGATGGATCCGGGGCAATGAGCAGTTCTTC.

This clonotype was seen more than once but under ten times. The rearrangement uses TRBV4-2 and TRBJ2-7; the D gene is possibly TRBD2 (6 bases). The germline V gene encodes CDR1 LGHNA and CDR2 YNFKEQ. Deletions cut 4 bases from V and 6 bases from J, with 13 bases between. The CDR3 is 13 amino acids. The chain's CDR3 is CASSRGMGGEQYF. The CDR3 DNA follows: TGTGCCAGCAGCCGCGGGATGGGAGGCGAGCAGTACTTC.

About this clonotype itself: Being one base from a much bigger clone, this may be a read error. The chain recombines TRBV12-3 or TRBV12-4 with TRBJ1-2; 7 positions match TRBD1. V gave up 6 bases and J gave up 9 bases; unmatched junction bases: 13. The CDR3 loop spans 14 amino acids. The CDR3 loop reads CASSQTGDQNRYTF. In nucleotides, the CDR3 is TGTGCCAGCAGCCAAACAGGGGACCAAAATCGCTACACCTTC.

This clonotype was seen ten or more times. This chain joins TRBV28 and TRBJ1-2; 7 bases are a match to TRBD1. Unmatched junction bases numbered 9, after V lost 7 bases and J lost 4 bases. Germline-derived CDR1 and CDR2 are MDHEN and SYDVKM. CDR3 length equals 14 residues. CDR3 loop: CASMRQGSIYGYTF. CDR3 in DNA: TGTGCCAGCATGAGACAGGGCTCAATCTATGGCTACACCTTC.

This clonotype was observed a few times. J is TRBJ2-7 and V is TRBV20-1, with TRBD2 as a possible D gene (6 bases). V was pared by 0 bases and J by 3 bases, with 15 bases between. The CDR3 is 15 residues long. Germline V gene lookup returns CDR1 DFQATT and CDR2 SNEGSKA (reference sequence). The CDR3 spells CSARDGGTSFYEQYF. CDR3 in DNA: TGCAGTGCTAGAGATGGCGGGACTTCCTTCTACGAGCAGTACTTC.

In this sample, this clonotype turned up many times. The genes are TRBV3-1 and TRBJ2-2; possibly TRBD2 for D (6 bases). Trimming took off 1 base at V and 13 bases at J, with 16 bases between the two ends. Per the germline V gene, CDR1 is LGHDT and CDR2 is YNNKEL (reference sequence). CDR3 length: 14 residues. The CDR3 is CASSQVASVRLLFF. The CDR3 DNA is TGTGCCAGCAGCCAAGTGGCTAGCGTCAGGTTGCTGTTTTTT.

This clonotype has only a few counts. The chain employs TRBV5-1 and TRBJ2-7; unclear D gene. Trimming took 4 bases from V and 3 from J, leaving 14 bases between them. Germline V gene sequence: CDR1 SGHRS, CDR2 YFSETQ. This CDR3 contains 14 residues. CDR3 region: CASSQDPTGYEQYF. For the CDR3, the DNA is TGCGCCAGCAGCCAAGACCCCACGGGCTACGAGCAGTACTTC.

This clonotype was found a few times. This sequence joins TRBV29-1 and TRBJ2-1; D uncertain. Germline lookup yields CDR1 SQVTM and CDR2 ANQGSEA. V lost 6 bases and J lost 1, with 10 bases in between. This CDR3 has 13 residues. The CDR3 bases are TGCAGCGTACCAGCCCGGTCCTACAATGAGCAGTTCTTC. Encoded protein: CSVPARSYNEQFF.

This clonotype was counted a few times. The chain uses TRBV20-1 and TRBJ2-7; D uncertain. The germline V and J ends were trimmed by 6 bases and 0 bases, with 24 bases remaining between them. The CDR3 covers 17 residues. The germline V gene has CDR1 DFQATT and CDR2 SNEGSKA (reference sequence). The CDR3 loop reads CSATQSWSSMSSYEQYF. CDR3 DNA: TGCAGTGCCACGCAAAGTTGGAGCAGTATGAGCTCCTACGAGCAGTACTTC.

This clonotype was observed many times. The V and J genes are TRBV29-1 and TRBJ1-1; D gene ambiguous. The ends were cut back, 1 base at V and 0 bases at J, with 3 bases in the middle. CDR3 length: 12 amino acids. Germline V lookup: CDR1 SQVTM, CDR2 ANQGSEA. In DNA form, the CDR3 reads TGCAGCGTTGAAGGTCTGAACACTGAAGCTTTCTTT. Translating gives CSVEGLNTEAFF.

The chain employs TRBV6-2 or TRBV6-3 and TRBJ2-7; D may be TRBD2 (6 bases). Germline V gene data show CDR1 as MNHEY and CDR2 as SVGEGT. V was shortened by 8 bases and J by 0 bases, with 11 bases between the two germline ends. This CDR3 spans 13 amino acids. The CDR3: CASLRDFSYEQYF. The DNA for the CDR3 is TGTGCCAGCCTCCGGGACTTCTCCTACGAGCAGTACTTC.

The chain links TRBV12-3 or TRBV12-4 to TRBJ1-2; the D is unclear. V lost 5 bases and J lost 4, with 11 bases in between. This CDR3 comprises 13 residues. CDR3 nucleotide sequence: TGTGCCAGCAGTCGGGCGGGTTTCTATGGCTACACCTTC. Translating gives CASSRAGFYGYTF.

This clonotype was observed a few times. The rearrangement links TRBV6-2 or TRBV6-3 to TRBJ2-5; D is undetermined. CDR3 length equals 14 residues. With 2 bases removed from V and 5 bases from J, the gap between germline ends came to 12 bases. Germline assignment: CDR1 MNHEY and CDR2 SVGEGT. Here the CDR3 reads CASSYRAPWETQYF. The CDR3 region has the DNA TGTGCCAGCAGTTACAGGGCTCCCTGGGAGACCCAGTACTTC.

This sequence joins TRBV12-3 or TRBV12-4 and TRBJ2-3; tentatively, D is TRBD2 (7 bases). With 6 bases removed from V and 0 bases from J, the gap between germline ends came to 13 bases. This CDR3 is built from 15 residues. The CDR3 sequence is CASRGGGLSTDTQYF. The CDR3 DNA follows: TGTGCCAGCAGGGGGGGGGGCTTGAGCACAGATACGCAGTATTTT.

The chain's CDR3 is CASSQDGERNEKLFF. CDR3 coding DNA: TGTGCCAGCAGCCAAGATGGGGAACGTAATGAAAAACTGTTTTTT. The gene calls are TRBV4-2 and TRBJ1-4; D not certain. V shed 0 bases and J shed 4 bases, with 9 bases lying between them. CDR3 length equals 15 residues. Looked up from germline, CDR1 is LGHNA and CDR2 is YNFKEQ.

V and J are TRBV20-1 and TRBJ2-5, with no clear D. The germline V gene encodes CDR1 DFQATT and CDR2 SNEGSKA (reference sequence). V shed 3 bases and J shed 4 bases, with 3 bases lying between them. The CDR3 has 10 residues. CDR3 in DNA: TGCAGTGCTAGCTCAGAGACCCAGTACTTC. It translates to CSASSETQYF.

Worth noting for this clonotype: The conserved final phenylalanine or tryptophan is absent from the CDR3, which likely points to a read error. The J gene is TRBJ2-1, the V gene TRBV20-1, with D perhaps matching TRBD2 (6 bases). This CDR3 contains 15 residues. Germline CDR1 reads DFQATT; CDR2 reads SNEGSKA (reference sequence). The germline V and J ends were trimmed by 6 bases and 8 bases, with 23 bases remaining between them. This CDR3 reads CSAWGVGNPAHEQFL. Written as DNA, the CDR3 is TGCAGTGCCTGGGGGGTAGGGAACCCGGCCCATGAGCAGTTCCTC.

The sample holds many counts of this clonotype. The genes are TRBV4-1 and TRBJ1-1; TRBD1 is a possible D gene (5 bases). This CDR3 has 14 amino acids. Trimming cost V 0 bases and J 4 bases, with 9 bases left between them. Germline V lookup: CDR1 MGHRA, CDR2 YSYEKL. The CDR3 reads CASSQEGALTEAFF. As DNA, the CDR3 is TGCGCCAGCAGCCAAGAAGGGGCCCTCACTGAAGCTTTCTTT.

Only a few counts were recorded for this clonotype. The chain is built from TRBV12-3 or TRBV12-4 and TRBJ2-4; D gene ambiguous. This CDR3 comprises 16 residues. The V end lost 1 base, the J end lost 0 bases, and 10 bases lay between the germline ends. The CDR3 nucleotides are TGTGCCAGCAGTTTAGGCTACTCTCTAGCCAAAAACATTCAGTACTTC. Translating it yields CASSLGYSLAKNIQYF.

This clonotype has a handful of counts. The rearrangement links TRBV12-3 or TRBV12-4 to TRBJ2-3; TRBD1 aligns across 10 bases. The V gene end was trimmed by 7 bases and the J gene end by 5 bases; junction bases not matched to a gene: 9. The CDR3 consists of 15 residues. DNA of the CDR3: TGTGCCAGCACCGATAGACAGGGGGCATTAGATACGCAGTATTTT. This encodes CASTDRQGALDTQYF.